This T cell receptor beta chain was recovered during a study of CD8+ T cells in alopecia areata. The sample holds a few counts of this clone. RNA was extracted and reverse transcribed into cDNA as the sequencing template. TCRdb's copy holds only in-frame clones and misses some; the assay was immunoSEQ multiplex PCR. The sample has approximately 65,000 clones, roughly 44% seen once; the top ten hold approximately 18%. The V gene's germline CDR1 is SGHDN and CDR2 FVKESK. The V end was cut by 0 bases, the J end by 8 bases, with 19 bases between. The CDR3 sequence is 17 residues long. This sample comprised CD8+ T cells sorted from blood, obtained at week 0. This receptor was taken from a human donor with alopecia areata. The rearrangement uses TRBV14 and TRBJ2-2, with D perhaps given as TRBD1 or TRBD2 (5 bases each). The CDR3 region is CASSQDPGPLLVGELFF. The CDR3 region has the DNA TGTGCCAGCAGCCAAGATCCGGGACCACTACTCGTAGGGGAGCTGTTTTTT.